A selection of T cell receptor beta chains follows, all from one sample in a study of T cell repertoires in cytomegalovirus infection. TCRdb itself ran the reads through MiXCR, one entry per CDR3 protein. The sample shows more than 650,000 distinct CDR3 sequences, approximately 40% of them seen only once. Source material: PBMCs. Receptors were obtained from a human donor in good health (CMV status not recorded). Some clones in this sample may be carry-over from other donors' samples. Both conserved end residues are part of each CDR3. Fields, in order: CDR3 length, V gene, D gene, J gene, clone size, CDR3 protein, CDR3 DNA. The D gene is left open where the match is weak. The listing skips clone size in some rows; elsewhere it reads once, few, many or a size class.

>16|TRBV4-2|-|TRBJ2-2|few
CASSDLTGSNTGELFF
TGTGCCAGCAGCGACCTAACGGGGTCGAACACCGGGGAGCTGTTTTTT
>19|TRBV2|TRBD2|TRBJ2-2|-
CASSAGLAGAVGKTGELFF
TGTGCCAGCAGCGCGGGACTAGCGGGGGCCGTGGGGAAGACTGGGGAGCTGTTTTTT
>13|TRBV15|-|TRBJ1-2|-
CATSSQKGRGYTF
TGTGCCACCAGCAGCCAGAAAGGACGGGGCTACACCTTC
>15|TRBV28|-|TRBJ1-2|few
CASSPPRWGRSGYTF
TGTGCCAGCAGTCCCCCCCGATGGGGACGAAGTGGCTACACCTTC
>14|TRBV18|-|TRBJ2-4|-
CASSPSMVKNIQYF
TGTGCCAGCTCACCAAGTATGGTCAAAAACATTCAGTACTTC
>15|TRBV5-1|-|TRBJ2-3|-
CASSLRGVLRDTQYF
TGCGCCAGCAGCTTGCGGGGTGTTCTGCGCGATACGCAGTATTTT
>14|TRBV20-1|-|TRBJ1-4|few
CSATGGGSNEKLFF
TGCAGTGCCACCGGAGGGGGGTCTAATGAAAAACTGTTTTTT
>12|TRBV6-1|-|TRBJ1-2|few
CASKNQDYGYTF
TGTGCCAGCAAGAATCAGGACTATGGCTACACCTTC
>16|TRBV12-3/TRBV12-4|TRBD1|TRBJ1-6|few
CASSSKRTGSSSPLHF
TGTGCCAGCAGTTCTAAGCGGACAGGGTCTTCTTCACCCCTCCACTTT
>16|TRBV6-6|TRBD1|TRBJ2-1|few
CASSIIAGTGDNEQFF
TGTGCCAGCAGTATAATCGCCGGGACAGGGGACAATGAGCAGTTCTTC
>13|TRBV6-5|-|TRBJ1-1|-
CASSRDTLGRAFF
TGTGCCAGCAGTCGGGACACCCTTGGACGGGCTTTCTTT
>18|TRBV5-6|TRBD2|TRBJ2-1|-
CASSFLRVLAGGSYEQFF
TGTGCCAGCAGCTTCTTAAGAGTCTTAGCGGGGGGTAGCTATGAGCAGTTCTTC
>15|TRBV6-6|-|TRBJ2-5|few
CASSYGLGPKETQYF
TGTGCCAGCAGTTACGGGCTGGGACCCAAAGAGACCCAGTACTTC
>15|TRBV7-2|-|TRBJ2-1|many
CASSLSQGAYNEQFF
TGTGCCAGCAGCCTAAGCCAAGGGGCATATAATGAGCAGTTCTTC
>14|TRBV12-3/TRBV12-4|-|TRBJ1-1|-
CASSFVLKNTEAFF
TGTGCCAGCAGTTTTGTGCTGAAGAACACTGAAGCTTTCTTT
>14|TRBV4-2|-|TRBJ2-7|-
CASSHWDGDYEQYF
TGTGCCAGCAGCCATTGGGACGGGGACTACGAGCAGTACTTC
>11|TRBV20-1|-|TRBJ2-1|few
CSAGHHNEQFF
TGCAGTGCCGGGCACCACAATGAGCAGTTCTTC
>14|TRBV6-2/TRBV6-3|-|TRBJ1-2|few
CASSYHGQTYGYTF
TGTGCCAGCAGTTACCACGGACAGACCTATGGCTACACCTTC
>20|TRBV7-2|TRBD2|TRBJ2-3|few
CASSPRGLAGGQSSTDTQYF
TGTGCCAGCAGCCCCCGCGGACTAGCGGGAGGCCAGTCTAGCACAGATACGCAGTATTTT
>14|TRBV12-3/TRBV12-4|-|TRBJ1-1|many
CASSFRSSNTEAFF
TGTGCCAGCAGTTTTAGGAGCAGTAACACTGAAGCTTTCTTT
>16|TRBV14|TRBD1|TRBJ2-1|-
CASSRGTGGSYNEQFF
TGTGCCAGCAGCCGAGGGACAGGCGGGTCCTACAATGAGCAGTTCTTC
>13|TRBV6-8|-|TRBJ2-3|-
CASIDASDDTQYF
TGTGCCAGCATTGATGCCAGCGATGATACGCAGTATTTT
>15|TRBV6-2/TRBV6-3|TRBD2|TRBJ2-3|-
CASSYVGGVADTQYF
TGTGCCAGCAGTTACGTGGGGGGGGTCGCAGATACGCAGTATTTT
>14|TRBV5-6|TRBD2|TRBJ2-1|few
CASSPRSGGNEQFF
TGTGCCAGCAGCCCCCGTTCGGGGGGGAATGAGCAGTTCTTC
>15|TRBV7-4|-|TRBJ2-4|once
CASRRYDRIRDIKYF
TGTGCCAGCAGGCGATATGACAGGATACGGGACATTAAGTACTTC
>15|TRBV19|-|TRBJ2-7|few
CASSNTDRQTYEQYF
TGTGCCAGTAGCAACACGGACCGCCAGACCTACGAGCAGTACTTC